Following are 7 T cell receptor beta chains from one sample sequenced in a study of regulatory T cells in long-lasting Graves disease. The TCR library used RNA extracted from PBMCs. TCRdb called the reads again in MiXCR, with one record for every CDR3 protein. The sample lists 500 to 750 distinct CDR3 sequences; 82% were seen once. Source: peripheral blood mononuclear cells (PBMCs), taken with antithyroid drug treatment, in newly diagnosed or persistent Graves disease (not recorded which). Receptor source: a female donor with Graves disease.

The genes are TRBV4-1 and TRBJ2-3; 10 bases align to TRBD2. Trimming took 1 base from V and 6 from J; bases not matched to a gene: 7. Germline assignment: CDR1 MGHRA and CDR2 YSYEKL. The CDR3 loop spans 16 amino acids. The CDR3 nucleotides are TGCGCCAGCAGCCAAGTGAGCGGGAGGGCCGCGGATACGCAGTATTTT. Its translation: CASSQVSGRAADTQYF.

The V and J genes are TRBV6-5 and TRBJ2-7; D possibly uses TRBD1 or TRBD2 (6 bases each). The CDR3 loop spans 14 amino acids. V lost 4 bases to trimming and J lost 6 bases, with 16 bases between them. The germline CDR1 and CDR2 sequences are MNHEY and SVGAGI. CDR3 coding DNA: TGTGCCAGCAGTTTGGCGGGCGGAGGGGGCGAGCAGTACTTC. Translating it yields CASSLAGGGGEQYF.

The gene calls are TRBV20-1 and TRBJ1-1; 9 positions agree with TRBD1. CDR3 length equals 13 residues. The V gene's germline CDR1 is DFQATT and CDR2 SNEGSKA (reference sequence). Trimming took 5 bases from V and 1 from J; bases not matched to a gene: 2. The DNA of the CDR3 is TGCAGTGCTTTACAGGGGGCGAACACTGAAGCTTTCTTT. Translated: CSALQGANTEAFF.

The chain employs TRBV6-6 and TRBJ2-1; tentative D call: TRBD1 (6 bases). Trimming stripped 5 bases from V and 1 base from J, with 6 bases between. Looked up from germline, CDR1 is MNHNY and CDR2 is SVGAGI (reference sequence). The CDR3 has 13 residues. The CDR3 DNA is TGTGCCAGCAGTCAGGGGTCCTACAATGAGCAGTTCTTC. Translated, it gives CASSQGSYNEQFF.

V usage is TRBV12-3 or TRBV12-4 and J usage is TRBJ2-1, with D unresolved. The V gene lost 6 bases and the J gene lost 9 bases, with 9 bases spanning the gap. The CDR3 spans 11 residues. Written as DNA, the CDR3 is TGTGCCAGCAGCCCTGAGCGTGAGCAGTTCTTC. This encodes CASSPEREQFF.

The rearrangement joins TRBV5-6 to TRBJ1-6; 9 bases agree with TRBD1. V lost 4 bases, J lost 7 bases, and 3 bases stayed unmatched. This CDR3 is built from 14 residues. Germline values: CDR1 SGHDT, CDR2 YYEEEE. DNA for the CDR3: TGTGCCAGCAGCAGAGACAGGGGGAATTCACCCCTCCACTTT. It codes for CASSRDRGNSPLHF.

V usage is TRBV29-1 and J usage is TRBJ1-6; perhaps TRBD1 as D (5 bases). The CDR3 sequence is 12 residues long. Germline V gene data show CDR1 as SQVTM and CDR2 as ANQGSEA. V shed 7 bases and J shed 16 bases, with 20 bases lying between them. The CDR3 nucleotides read TGCAGCGCTCAACCGACGGGGGGAAGTCTCCACTTT. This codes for CSAQPTGGSLHF.